What follows are 18 T cell receptor beta chains derived from one specimen sequenced in a study of identical twins. Using its own MiXCR run on the 5' RACE reads, TCRdb lists one record per CDR3 protein. Among 250,000 or so distinct CDR3 sequences listed, about 8% were seen once. Another study also made use of these data, one on yellow fever vaccine responses in identical twins.

The sequenced material came from CD8+ T cells sorted from blood. These receptors all come from a woman under 30 in good health.

This clonotype was found many times. This chain connects TRBV29-1 to TRBJ2-5; D gene ambiguous. From germline, CDR1 is SQVTM and CDR2 ANQGSEA. The length of the CDR3 is 13 residues. V lost 5 bases to trimming and J lost 3 bases, with 13 bases between them. This CDR3 reads CSVRRYLEETQYF. The CDR3 region has the DNA TGCAGCGTTCGGCGGTACTTGGAAGAGACCCAGTACTTC.

This clonotype was found many times. V and J are TRBV6-2 or TRBV6-3 and TRBJ2-7; the D gene is possibly TRBD2 (5 bases). Trimming pared 7 bases from V and 2 bases from J, leaving 15 bases between. Germline V gene data show CDR1 as MNHEY and CDR2 as SVGEGT. This CDR3 comprises 14 residues. The CDR3 DNA follows: TGTGCCAGCAATCCCGGTCGGGAAGCCTACGAGCAGTACTTC. Amino acids: CASNPGREAYEQYF.

The chain uses TRBV7-2 and TRBJ2-3, with 8 bases matching TRBD1. Germline V gene lookup returns CDR1 SGHTA and CDR2 FQGNSA. V gave up 5 bases and J gave up 3 bases; unmatched junction bases: 10. This CDR3 spans 16 amino acids. The CDR3 region has the DNA TGTGCCAGCAGCCTGTCGGCAGGGGGCTTGACAGATACGCAGTATTTT. Translation: CASSLSAGGLTDTQYF.

The chain carries TRBV29-1 and TRBJ2-4, with no clear D. The germline CDR1 and CDR2 sequences are SQVTM and ANQGSEA. This CDR3 is built from 15 residues. The germline V and J ends were trimmed by 0 bases and 3 bases, with 12 bases remaining between them. CDR3 amino acids: CSVEDPSVGKNIQYF. For the CDR3, the DNA is TGCAGCGTTGAAGATCCCTCGGTGGGCAAAAACATTCAGTACTTC.

This clonotype was counted between two and nine times. The V call is TRBV29-1, the J call TRBJ2-2; 7 positions agree with TRBD2. Germline V CDR1 and CDR2: SQVTM, ANQGSEA. V lost 7 bases and J lost 6; bases outside the gene matches: 14. There are 15 residues in the CDR3. CDR3 in DNA: TGCAGCGCACCGGCCCGGGGGGTAGAGTCCGGGGAGCTGTTTTTT. It encodes CSAPARGVESGELFF.

The chain uses TRBV2 and TRBJ1-5; TRBD1 aligns across 7 bases. Germline V lookup: CDR1 SNHLY, CDR2 FYNNEI. The V and J ends lost 4 bases and 3 bases, in that order; junction bases with no gene match: 18. The CDR3 totals 19 residues. Written as DNA, the CDR3 is TGTGCCAGCAGTGGTACCCGGACAGGCGGGGGGGATCCCAATCAGCCCCAGCATTTT. The encoded protein is CASSGTRTGGGDPNQPQHF.

This clonotype was detected only a few times. The chain employs TRBV2 and TRBJ1-4; D remains unclear. This CDR3 region has 12 residues. Trimming pared 3 bases from V and 5 bases from J, leaving 4 bases between. Germline assignment: CDR1 SNHLY and CDR2 FYNNEI. The CDR3 sequence is CASSDLNEKLFF. CDR3 sequence (DNA): TGTGCCAGCAGTGACCTCAATGAAAAACTGTTTTTT.

The sample holds many counts of this clonotype. V is TRBV28 and J is TRBJ2-5; D call uncertain. Germline CDR1 MDHEN, CDR2 SYDVKM. This CDR3 is built from 15 residues. V lost 2 bases to trimming and J lost 5 bases, with 15 bases between them. The CDR3 coding sequence is TGTGCCAGCAGTTTACAAGGAAGCAGTTGGGAGACCCAGTACTTC. As protein: CASSLQGSSWETQYF.

This clonotype was picked up many times. The gene calls are TRBV29-1 and TRBJ2-2; D may match TRBD1 or TRBD2 (6 bases each). CDR3 size: 13 residues. Trimming left V 7 bases short and J 9 bases short, with 18 bases between. Germline V gene lookup returns CDR1 SQVTM and CDR2 ANQGSEA. In DNA, the CDR3 is TGCAGCGGCAGAAGGGGGGCCTCCCGGGAGCTGTTTTTT. This sequence encodes CSGRRGASRELFF.

The gene calls are TRBV3-1 and TRBJ2-2; D might be TRBD2 (5 bases). The CDR3 covers 15 residues. Trimming shortened V by 3 bases and J by 1 base, and 9 bases separated the two germline ends. Germline CDR1 LGHDT, CDR2 YNNKEL (reference sequence). The CDR3 loop reads CASSQSGGNTGELFF. The CDR3 DNA reads as TGTGCCAGCAGCCAGAGCGGAGGGAACACCGGGGAGCTGTTTTTT.

This clonotype was counted many times. As DNA, the CDR3 is TGTGCCAGCAGCCAGGACTACAGGGGGACAAACACTGAAGCTTTCTTT. Its protein is CASSQDYRGTNTEAFF. This chain connects TRBV3-1 to TRBJ1-1; TRBD1 aligns across 8 bases. The CDR3 is made up of 16 amino acids. In germline, CDR1 is LGHDT, CDR2 YNNKEL (reference sequence). The V gene end was trimmed by 3 bases and the J gene end by 2 bases; junction bases not matched to a gene: 8.

This clonotype has more than one count but fewer than ten. V and J are TRBV13 and TRBJ2-7; 9 bases align to TRBD1. CDR1 and CDR2 from the germline V gene are PRHDT and FYEKMQ (reference sequence). Trimming took 5 bases from V and 5 from J; bases not matched to a gene: 10. This CDR3 has 15 residues. The CDR3 is CASSPTGQGIDEQYF. The CDR3 region has the DNA TGTGCCAGCAGCCCCACGGGACAGGGTATCGACGAGCAGTACTTC. Combining the CDR3 with reference TRBV13 and TRBJ2-7 gives the whole variable domain AAGVIQSPRHLIKEKRETATLKCYPIPRHDTVYWYQQGPGQDPQFLISFYEKMQSDKGSIPDRFSAQQFSDYHSELNMSSLELGDSALYFCASSPTGQGIDEQYFGPGTRLTVT.

Ten or more counts support this clonotype. This chain uses TRBV7-9 with TRBJ2-2, with D unclear. CDR1 is SEHNR, CDR2 FQNEAQ, per germline (reference sequence). The V end was cut by 5 bases, the J end by 4 bases, with 5 bases between. The CDR3 consists of 12 residues. The DNA of the CDR3 is TGTGCCAGCAGCGCCTTCACCGGGGAGCTGTTTTTT. Protein product: CASSAFTGELFF.

Ten or more counts support this clonotype. V usage is TRBV4-3 and J usage is TRBJ2-7; 12 nucleotides align to TRBD2. Germline CDR1 reads LGHNA; CDR2 reads YSLEER. Germline trimming cut 0 bases from V and 7 bases from J; bases unmatched to any gene: 10. The length of the CDR3 is 17 residues. The CDR3 reads CASSQDPGLAGSREQYF. The CDR3 DNA is TGCGCCAGCAGCCAAGATCCAGGACTAGCGGGGAGTCGGGAGCAGTACTTC.

This clonotype was observed a handful of times. The chain is built from TRBV4-3 and TRBJ2-7, with 8 bases matching TRBD1. The CDR3 covers 19 residues. The germline V gene has CDR1 LGHNA and CDR2 YSLEER. V lost 0 bases to trimming and J lost 1 base; unmatched junction nucleotides: 14. Here the CDR3 reads CASSQDYAIPRDRSYEQYF. The CDR3 bases are TGCGCCAGCAGCCAAGACTACGCCATACCCCGGGACAGGTCCTACGAGCAGTACTTC.

This clonotype showed up just a few times. The chain links TRBV11-2 to TRBJ2-3, with 8 positions matching TRBD2. The V segment lost 8 bases and the J segment 2 bases; nucleotides outside the gene matches: 3. The CDR3 has 13 residues. From germline, CDR1 is SGHAT and CDR2 FQNNGV. The DNA of the CDR3 is TGTGCCAGCGCGGGAGGATACACAGATACGCAGTATTTT. Translated, it gives CASAGGYTDTQYF.

The chain recombines TRBV27 with TRBJ1-5; D is perhaps TRBD1 (6 bases). CDR1 is MNHEY, CDR2 SMNVEV, per germline (reference sequence). The CDR3 is 15 amino acids. V shed 6 bases and J shed 0 bases, with 12 bases lying between them. The CDR3 spells CASSDTGRSNQPQHF. As DNA, the CDR3 is TGTGCCAGCAGCGATACAGGGCGTAGCAATCAGCCCCAGCATTTT.

This clonotype has more than one count but fewer than ten. The rearrangement uses TRBV7-8 and TRBJ2-3; 7 bases line up with TRBD2. V dropped 2 bases and J dropped 2; count of bases not matched to a gene: 7. Germline CDR1 is SGHVS and CDR2 is FQNEAQ. The CDR3 runs to 16 residues. The CDR3 is CASSLREREPTDTQYF. DNA for the CDR3: TGTGCCAGCAGCTTACGGGAGCGGGAACCCACAGATACGCAGTATTTT.